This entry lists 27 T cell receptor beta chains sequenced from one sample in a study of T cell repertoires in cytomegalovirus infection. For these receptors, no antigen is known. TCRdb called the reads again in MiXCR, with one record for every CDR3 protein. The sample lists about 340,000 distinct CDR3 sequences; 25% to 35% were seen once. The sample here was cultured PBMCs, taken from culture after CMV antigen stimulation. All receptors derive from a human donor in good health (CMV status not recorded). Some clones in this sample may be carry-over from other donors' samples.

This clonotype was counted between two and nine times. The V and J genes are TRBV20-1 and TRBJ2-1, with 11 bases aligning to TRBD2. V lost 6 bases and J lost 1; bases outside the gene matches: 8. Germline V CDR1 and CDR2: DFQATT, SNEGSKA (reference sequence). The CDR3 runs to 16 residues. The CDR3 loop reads CSAPRGTSGSYNEQFF. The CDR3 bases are TGCAGTGCCCCCCGAGGGACTAGCGGATCCTACAATGAGCAGTTCTTC.

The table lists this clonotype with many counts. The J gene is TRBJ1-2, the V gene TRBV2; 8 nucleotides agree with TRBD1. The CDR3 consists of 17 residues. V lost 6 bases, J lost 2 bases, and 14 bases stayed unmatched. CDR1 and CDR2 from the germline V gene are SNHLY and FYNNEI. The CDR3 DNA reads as TGTGCCAGCAGCCCACGGTCGGACAGGGTGGCCAACTATGGCTACACCTTC. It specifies CASSPRSDRVANYGYTF.

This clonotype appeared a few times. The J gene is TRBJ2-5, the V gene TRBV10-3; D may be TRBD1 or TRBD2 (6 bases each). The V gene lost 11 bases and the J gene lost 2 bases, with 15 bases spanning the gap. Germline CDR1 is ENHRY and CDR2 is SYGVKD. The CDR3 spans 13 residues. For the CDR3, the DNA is TGTGCCGCAGCAAGGGGGGTGCAAGAGACCCAGTACTTC. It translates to CAAARGVQETQYF.

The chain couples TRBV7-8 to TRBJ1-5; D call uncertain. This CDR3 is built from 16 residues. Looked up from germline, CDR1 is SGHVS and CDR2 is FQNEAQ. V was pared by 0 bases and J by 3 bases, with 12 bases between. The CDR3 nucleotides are TGTGCCAGCAGCTTAGCGTTGTTTCGGGACAATCAGCCCCAGCATTTT. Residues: CASSLALFRDNQPQHF. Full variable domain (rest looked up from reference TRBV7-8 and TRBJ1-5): GAGVSQSPRYKVAKRGQDVALRCDPISGHVSLFWYQQALGQGPEFLTYFQNEAQLDKSGLPSDRFFAERPEGSVSTLKIQRTQQEDSAVYLCASSLALFRDNQPQHFGDGTRLSIL.

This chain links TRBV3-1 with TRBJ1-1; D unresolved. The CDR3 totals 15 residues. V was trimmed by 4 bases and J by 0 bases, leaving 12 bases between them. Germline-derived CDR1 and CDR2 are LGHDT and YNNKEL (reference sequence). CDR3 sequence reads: CASSPSPQMNTEAFF. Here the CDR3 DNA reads TGTGCCAGCAGCCCGAGTCCCCAGATGAACACTGAAGCTTTCTTT.

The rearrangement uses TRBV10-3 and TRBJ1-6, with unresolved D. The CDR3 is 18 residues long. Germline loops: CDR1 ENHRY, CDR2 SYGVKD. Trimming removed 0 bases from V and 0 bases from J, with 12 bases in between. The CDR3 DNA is TGTGCCATCAGTGAGTCGACGGCGTTGCGCTCCTATAATTCACCCCTCCACTTT. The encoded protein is CAISESTALRSYNSPLHF.

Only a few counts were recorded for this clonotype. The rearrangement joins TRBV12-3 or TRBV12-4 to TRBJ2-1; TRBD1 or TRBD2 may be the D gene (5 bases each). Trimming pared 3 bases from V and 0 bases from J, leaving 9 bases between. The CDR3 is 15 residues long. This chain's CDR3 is CASSLRGLSYNEQFF. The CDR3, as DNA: TGTGCCAGCAGTTTGAGGGGCCTCTCCTACAATGAGCAGTTCTTC.

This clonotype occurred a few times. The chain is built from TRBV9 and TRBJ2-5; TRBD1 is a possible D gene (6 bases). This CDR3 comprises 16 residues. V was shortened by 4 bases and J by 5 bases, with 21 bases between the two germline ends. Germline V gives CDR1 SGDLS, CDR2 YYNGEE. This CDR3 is CASSRSAVGARETQYF. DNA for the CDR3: TGTGCCAGCAGCCGATCGGCGGTGGGGGCTCGGGAGACCCAGTACTTC.

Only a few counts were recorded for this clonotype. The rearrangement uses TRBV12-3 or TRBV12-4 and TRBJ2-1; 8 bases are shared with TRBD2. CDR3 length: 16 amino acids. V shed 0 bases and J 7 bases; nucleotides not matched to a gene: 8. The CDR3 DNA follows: TGTGCCAGCAGTTTAGCCGGCGGGGGGCAGGGGAATGAGCAGTTCTTC. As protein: CASSLAGGGQGNEQFF.

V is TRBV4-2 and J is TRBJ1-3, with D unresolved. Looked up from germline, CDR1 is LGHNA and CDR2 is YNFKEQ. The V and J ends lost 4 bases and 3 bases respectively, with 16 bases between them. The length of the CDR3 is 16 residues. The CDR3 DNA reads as TGTGCCAGCAGCCCAAGACCAGGCTCGGGTGGAAACACCATATATTTT. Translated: CASSPRPGSGGNTIYF.

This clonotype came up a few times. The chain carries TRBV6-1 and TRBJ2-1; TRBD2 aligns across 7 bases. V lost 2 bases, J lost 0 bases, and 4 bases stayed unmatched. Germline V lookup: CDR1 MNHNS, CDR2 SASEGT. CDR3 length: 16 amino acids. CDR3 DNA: TGTGCCAGCAGTGAATTCAGCGGGGTCTCCTACAATGAGCAGTTCTTC. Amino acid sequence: CASSEFSGVSYNEQFF.

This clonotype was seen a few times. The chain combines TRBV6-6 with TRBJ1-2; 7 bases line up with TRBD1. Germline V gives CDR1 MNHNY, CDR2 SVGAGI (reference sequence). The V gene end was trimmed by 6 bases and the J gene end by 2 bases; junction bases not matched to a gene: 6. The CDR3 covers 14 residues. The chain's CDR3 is CASRLTGVNYGYTF. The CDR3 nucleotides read TGTGCCAGCAGACTTACAGGGGTGAACTATGGCTACACCTTC.

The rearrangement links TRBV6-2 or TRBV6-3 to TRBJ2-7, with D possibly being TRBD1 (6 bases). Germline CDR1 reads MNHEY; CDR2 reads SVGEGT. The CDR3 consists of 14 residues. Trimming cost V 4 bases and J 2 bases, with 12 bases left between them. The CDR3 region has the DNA TGTGCCAGCAGTTCCGGGACAATTACCTACGAGCAGTACTTC. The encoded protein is CASSSGTITYEQYF.

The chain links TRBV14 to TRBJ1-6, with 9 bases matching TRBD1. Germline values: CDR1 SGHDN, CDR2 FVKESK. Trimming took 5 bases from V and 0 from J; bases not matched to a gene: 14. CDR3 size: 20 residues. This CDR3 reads CASSALTGGFLSSYNSPLHF. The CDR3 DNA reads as TGTGCCAGCAGCGCCTTAACAGGGGGCTTCTTGAGCTCCTATAATTCACCCCTCCACTTT.

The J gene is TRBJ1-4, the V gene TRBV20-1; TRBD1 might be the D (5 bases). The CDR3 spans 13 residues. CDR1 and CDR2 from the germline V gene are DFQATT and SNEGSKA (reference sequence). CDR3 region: CRALDSLGEKLFF. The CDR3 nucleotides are TGCAGAGCCCTCGACAGTTTGGGAGAAAAACTGTTTTTT.

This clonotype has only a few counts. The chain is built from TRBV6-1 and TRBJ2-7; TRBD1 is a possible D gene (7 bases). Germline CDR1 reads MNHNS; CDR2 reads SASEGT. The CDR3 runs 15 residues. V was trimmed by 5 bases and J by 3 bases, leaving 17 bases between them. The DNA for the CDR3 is TGTGCCAGCAGTCGTCAGGCAGGGGGGAACTACGAGCAGTACTTC. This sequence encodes CASSRQAGGNYEQYF.

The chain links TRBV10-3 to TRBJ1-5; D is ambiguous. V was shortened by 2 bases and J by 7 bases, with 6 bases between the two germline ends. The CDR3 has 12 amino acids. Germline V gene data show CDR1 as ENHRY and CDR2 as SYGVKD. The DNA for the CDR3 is TGTGCCATCAGTGAGGTAGAACAGCCCCAGCATTTT. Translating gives CAISEVEQPQHF.

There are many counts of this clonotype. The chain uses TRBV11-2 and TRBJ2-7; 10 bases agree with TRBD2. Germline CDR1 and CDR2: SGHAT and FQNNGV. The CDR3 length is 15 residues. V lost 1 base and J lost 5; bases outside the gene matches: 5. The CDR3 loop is CASSLALAGVHEQYF. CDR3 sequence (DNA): TGTGCCAGCAGCTTAGCCCTAGCGGGAGTCCACGAGCAGTACTTC.

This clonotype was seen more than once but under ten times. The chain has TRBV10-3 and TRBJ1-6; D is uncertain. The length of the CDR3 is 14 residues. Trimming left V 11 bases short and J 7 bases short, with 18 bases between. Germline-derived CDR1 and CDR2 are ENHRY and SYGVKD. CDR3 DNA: TGTGCCTCCCAGGACGTAAAGAGGAATTCACCCCTCCACTTT. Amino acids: CASQDVKRNSPLHF.

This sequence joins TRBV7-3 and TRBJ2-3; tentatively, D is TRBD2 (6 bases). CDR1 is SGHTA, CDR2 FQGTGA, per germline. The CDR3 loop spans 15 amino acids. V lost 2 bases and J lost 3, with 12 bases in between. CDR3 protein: CASSLGGGVTDTQYF. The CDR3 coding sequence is TGTGCCAGCAGCTTAGGAGGAGGGGTTACAGATACGCAGTATTTT.

The CDR3 nucleotides read TGTGCCAGCAGTCTAAGGCCGAATAGGGGGGTGGGCTATGGCTACACCTTC. It specifies CASSLRPNRGVGYGYTF. The rearrangement joins TRBV6-1 to TRBJ1-2; the D gene is possibly TRBD1 (6 bases). The CDR3 sequence is 17 residues long. With 5 bases removed from V and 4 bases from J, the gap between germline ends came to 23 bases. The germline gives CDR1 MNHNS, CDR2 SASEGT.

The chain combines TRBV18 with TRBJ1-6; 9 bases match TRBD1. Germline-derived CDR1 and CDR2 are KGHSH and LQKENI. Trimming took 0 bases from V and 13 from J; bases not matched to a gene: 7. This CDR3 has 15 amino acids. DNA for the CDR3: TGTGCCAGCTCACCACCGGGACAGGGTTACTCTCCCCTCCACTTT. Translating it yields CASSPPGQGYSPLHF.

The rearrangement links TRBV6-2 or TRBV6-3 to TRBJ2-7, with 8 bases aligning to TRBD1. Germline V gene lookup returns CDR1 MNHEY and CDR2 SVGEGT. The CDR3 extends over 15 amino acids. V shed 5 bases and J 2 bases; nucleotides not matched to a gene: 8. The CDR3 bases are TGTGCCAGCAGTCCTCGATGGACAGGGACCTACGAGCAGTACTTC. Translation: CASSPRWTGTYEQYF.

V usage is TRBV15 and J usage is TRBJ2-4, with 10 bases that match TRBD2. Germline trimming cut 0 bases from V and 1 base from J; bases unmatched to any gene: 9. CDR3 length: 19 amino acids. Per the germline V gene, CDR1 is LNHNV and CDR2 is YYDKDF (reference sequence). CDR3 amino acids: CATSRDLAGVVRAKNIQYF. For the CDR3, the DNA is TGTGCCACCAGCAGAGATCTAGCGGGAGTCGTGAGGGCCAAAAACATTCAGTACTTC. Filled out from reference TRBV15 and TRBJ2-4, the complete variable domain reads DAMVIQNPRYQVTQFGKPVTLSCSQTLNHNVMYWYQQKSSQAPKLLFHYYDKDFNNEADTPDNFQSRRPNTSFCFLDIRSPGLGDTAMYLCATSRDLAGVVRAKNIQYFGAGTRLSVL.

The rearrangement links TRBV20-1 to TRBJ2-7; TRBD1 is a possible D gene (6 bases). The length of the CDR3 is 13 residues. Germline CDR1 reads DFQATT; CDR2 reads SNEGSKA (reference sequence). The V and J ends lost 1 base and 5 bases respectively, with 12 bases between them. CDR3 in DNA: TGCAGTGCTAGAGGGGCAGGGGTCGACGAGCAGTACTTC. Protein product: CSARGAGVDEQYF.

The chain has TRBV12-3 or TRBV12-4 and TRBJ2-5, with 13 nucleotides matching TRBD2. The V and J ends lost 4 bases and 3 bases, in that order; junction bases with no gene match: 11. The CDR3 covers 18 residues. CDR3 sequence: CASSCTSGGARKEETQYF. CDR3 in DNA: TGTGCCAGCAGTTGTACTAGCGGGGGGGCCCGAAAAGAAGAGACCCAGTACTTC.

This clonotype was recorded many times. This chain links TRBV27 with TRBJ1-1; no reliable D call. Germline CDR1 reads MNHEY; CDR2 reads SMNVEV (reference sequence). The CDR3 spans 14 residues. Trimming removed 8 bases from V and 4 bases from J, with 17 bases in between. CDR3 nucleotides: TGTGCCAGCCAAACCTCTAATCCAAGCACTGAAGCTTTCTTT. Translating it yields CASQTSNPSTEAFF.